The 26 T cell receptor beta chains listed next were all sequenced from one sample in a study of blood T cell repertoires in COVID-19 (TCRdb year 2020). Receptor amplification or capture employed the immunoSEQ multiplex PCR assay. Entries here come from immuneACCESS through TCRdb and include only in-frame sequences with V and J called. Some clones fail to appear in such tables; in the studies checked, an unresolved V gene covers under half of the shortfall, and the cause of the remainder is unknown. The sample includes about 90,000 clones, with roughly nine tenths observed a single time. The ten most abundant clones make up about 5.2% of the sample. Specimen: peripheral blood. The source is a middle-aged man with acute or convalescent COVID-19.

The chain uses TRBV28 and TRBJ1-2; D possibly corresponds to TRBD1 (5 bases). Between the trimmed V and J ends, which lost 6 bases and 1 base, there was a span of 15 bases. CDR3 length: 15 residues. Germline V CDR1 and CDR2: MDHEN, SYDVKM. In DNA, the CDR3 is TGTGCCAGCAGCCTTCTGACAGACGATAACTATGGCTACACCTTC. Its translation: CASSLLTDDNYGYTF.

V usage is TRBV27 and J usage is TRBJ2-7; 7 nucleotides line up with TRBD1. This CDR3 is 10 amino acids long. Per germline, CDR1 MNHEY and CDR2 SMNVEV (reference sequence). CDR3 nucleotides: TGTGCAACGCAGGGGGACGAGCAGTACTTC. Translating gives CATQGDEQYF.

The chain uses TRBV3-1 (or the pseudogene TRBV3-2) and TRBJ2-7, with TRBD2 matching over 14 bases. CDR1 and CDR2 (germline): LGHDT, YNNKEL (reference sequence). This CDR3 comprises 17 residues. J gave up 3 bases and V 3 bases, and 7 bases lay outside the gene matches. This CDR3 is CASSHPGLAGALYEQYF. DNA for the CDR3: TGTGCCAGCAGCCACCCGGGACTAGCGGGAGCCCTCTACGAGCAGTACTTC.

The count of this clone is one. The chain's CDR3 is CSVEEGTSSYNEQFF. The CDR3 DNA follows: TGCAGCGTTGAAGAGGGGACAAGCTCCTACAATGAGCAGTTCTTC. The rearrangement uses TRBV29-1 and TRBJ2-1, with TRBD1 as a possible D gene (6 bases). Germline V gives CDR1 SQVTM, CDR2 ANQGSEA. This CDR3 comprises 15 residues. Trimming took off 0 bases at V and 0 bases at J, with 9 bases between the two ends.

The rearrangement joins TRBV7-2 to TRBJ2-7; 7 nucleotides line up with TRBD1. From germline, CDR1 is SGHTA and CDR2 FQGNSA. The CDR3 runs to 14 residues. Unmatched junction bases numbered 4, after V lost 1 base and J lost 4 bases. The CDR3 sequence: CASSLVGTDYEQYF. The CDR3 DNA is TGTGCCAGCAGCTTAGTCGGGACAGATTACGAGCAGTACTTC. Drawing the rest from reference TRBV7-2 and TRBJ2-7, the complete variable domain is GAGVSQSPSNKVTEKGKDVELRCDPISGHTALYWYRQSLGQGLEFLIYFQGNSAPDKSGLPSDRFSAERTGGSVSTLTIQRTQQEDSAVYLCASSLVGTDYEQYFGPGTRLTVT.

V is TRBV12-2 and J is TRBJ2-1; the table's D call of TRBD2 was not tested on the DNA. TRBV12-2 is a pseudogene. This CDR3 is 18 amino acids long. The CDR3 sequence is CASRLAGSGGSSYNEQFF. The CDR3 DNA reads TGTGCAAGTCGCTTAGCGGGTAGCGGGGGGAGCTCCTACAATGAGCAGTTCTTC.

This chain connects TRBV11-2 to TRBJ2-7; 7 nucleotides match TRBD1. V was pared by 5 bases and J by 6 bases, with 16 bases of the junction left unmatched. The CDR3 covers 16 residues. From germline, CDR1 is SGHAT and CDR2 FQNNGV. CDR3 amino acids: CASSMYLRDAGGEQYF. CDR3 bases: TGTGCCAGCAGCATGTATCTACGGGACGCAGGGGGCGAGCAGTACTTC.

J is TRBJ2-5 and V is TRBV3-1 (or the pseudogene TRBV3-2); 8 bases map to TRBD2. V lost 4 bases, J lost 5 bases, and 6 bases stayed unmatched. CDR1 is LGHDT and CDR2 is YNNKEL in the germline V gene (reference sequence). There are 14 residues in the CDR3. This CDR3 reads CASSRDPGGETQYF. The DNA for the CDR3 is TGTGCCAGCAGCCGGGATCCGGGAGGGGAGACCCAGTACTTC.

The chain is built from TRBV25-1 and TRBJ1-3; unclear D gene. Trimming cost V 3 bases and J 0 bases, with 3 bases left between them. The CDR3 runs to 13 residues. The germline V gene has CDR1 MGHDK and CDR2 SYGVNS. CDR3: CASSDNSGNTIYF. CDR3 coding DNA: TGTGCCAGCAGTGACAACTCTGGAAACACCATATATTTT.

The V and J genes are TRBV18 and TRBJ2-7; 7 nucleotides agree with TRBD1. The CDR3 sequence is 14 residues long. The V and J ends lost 4 bases and 3 bases, in that order; junction bases with no gene match: 6. CDR1 is KGHSH and CDR2 is LQKENI in the germline V gene. CDR3 sequence: CASSQRWDSYEQYF. The CDR3 DNA follows: TGTGCCAGCTCACAAAGATGGGACAGCTACGAGCAGTACTTC.

The chain links TRBV7-9 to TRBJ2-6, with TRBD1 identical over 10 bases. CDR3 length: 17 amino acids. The germline gives CDR1 SEHNR, CDR2 FQNEAQ (reference sequence). J gave up 1 base and V 5 bases, and 5 bases lay outside the gene matches. The CDR3 nucleotides read TGTGCCAGCAGCCTCGGGGACAGGGGTTCTGGGGCCAACGTCCTGACTTTC. Translation gives CASSLGDRGSGANVLTF.

The chain has TRBV7-6 and TRBJ2-1; TRBD1 matches 9 bases. The V and J ends lost 5 bases and 3 bases, in that order; junction bases with no gene match: 8. The length of the CDR3 is 16 residues. Looked up from germline, CDR1 is SGHVS and CDR2 is FNYEAQ. The CDR3 protein is CASSRHQTGGYNEQFF. The CDR3, as DNA: TGTGCCAGCAGCCGCCACCAGACAGGGGGCTACAATGAGCAGTTCTTC.

The chain has TRBV12-3 or TRBV12-4 and TRBJ2-4; TRBD2 is a possible D gene (6 bases). This CDR3 contains 13 residues. V lost 1 base to trimming and J lost 13 bases, with 14 bases between them. CDR3 region: CASSLVSGGIQYF. CDR3 nucleotides: TGTGCCAGCAGTTTAGTAAGCGGCGGGATCCAGTACTTC.

This clone is a singleton in its sample. The chain has TRBV27 and TRBJ2-7; weak D call: TRBD2 (6 bases). V lost 6 bases and J lost 3, with 15 bases in between. The CDR3 is 14 amino acids. CDR1 and CDR2 from the germline V gene are MNHEY and SMNVEV (reference sequence). The CDR3 region has the DNA TGTGCCAGCAGCCTTGCGGGGATTCTCTACGAGCAGTACTTC. It translates to CASSLAGILYEQYF.

This sequence joins TRBV6-4 and TRBJ1-1; D remains unclear. The ends were cut back, 3 bases at V and 4 bases at J, with 12 bases in the middle. Germline CDR1 is MRHNA and CDR2 is SNTAGT. CDR3 length: 14 amino acids. CDR3 loop: CASSEYERSTEAFF. As DNA, the CDR3 is TGTGCCAGCAGTGAATATGAGAGATCCACTGAAGCTTTCTTT.

The rearrangement joins TRBV24-1 to TRBJ2-1; possible D gene TRBD1, 6 bases. The V end was cut by 1 base, the J end by 7 bases, with 13 bases between. Germline assignment: CDR1 KGHDR and CDR2 SFDVKD. The CDR3 loop spans 15 amino acids. The CDR3 loop reads CATSDFRQVRNEQFF. CDR3 bases: TGTGCCACCAGTGATTTTAGACAGGTCCGTAATGAGCAGTTCTTC.

The chain combines TRBV3-1 (or the pseudogene TRBV3-2) with TRBJ1-1; maybe TRBD1 (6 bases). Germline CDR1 and CDR2: LGHDT and YNNKEL (reference sequence). CDR3 length equals 13 residues. Trimming shortened V by 0 bases and J by 11 bases, and 13 bases separated the two germline ends. CDR3 DNA: TGTGCCAGCAGCCAAGATCGGGGGGCAAACGCTTTCTTT. It codes for CASSQDRGANAFF.

The gene calls are TRBV5-6 and TRBJ2-7; 9 positions match TRBD1. The germline V gene encodes CDR1 SGHDT and CDR2 YYEEEE. V shed 3 bases and J 0 bases; nucleotides not matched to a gene: 7. The CDR3 covers 16 residues. In DNA form, the CDR3 reads TGTGCCAGCAGCTGGGGGACAGGGTTCCACTCCTACGAGCAGTACTTC. Amino acids: CASSWGTGFHSYEQYF.

The rearrangement joins TRBV7-2 to TRBJ2-2; D uncertain. Germline lookup yields CDR1 SGHTA and CDR2 FQGNSA. The CDR3 runs 13 residues. The V and J ends lost 1 base and 7 bases respectively, with 7 bases between them. The DNA for the CDR3 is TGTGCCAGCAGCTTAGTTATATACGGGGAGCTGTTTTTT. Amino acid sequence: CASSLVIYGELFF.

The chain links TRBV12-5 to TRBJ2-2, with TRBD2 matching 8 bases. The V gene's germline CDR1 is LGHNT and CDR2 FRNRAP. V shed 1 base and J 5 bases; nucleotides not matched to a gene: 6. This CDR3 comprises 16 residues. The CDR3 loop reads CASGLGSGSVTGELFF. CDR3 in DNA: TGTGCTAGTGGTTTGGGCAGCGGGAGTGTAACCGGGGAGCTGTTTTTT.

The chain links TRBV15 to TRBJ2-3; a possible D gene is TRBD1 (5 bases). Germline-derived CDR1 and CDR2 are LNHNV and YYDKDF (reference sequence). The CDR3 covers 15 residues. The V end was cut by 1 base, the J end by 5 bases, with 13 bases between. In DNA form, the CDR3 reads TGTGCCACCAGCAGAGCCGGCCAAAGGGGAGATACGCAGTATTTT. Translating gives CATSRAGQRGDTQYF.

This clone was seen only once. The genes are TRBV5-8 and TRBJ2-1, with D perhaps TRBD2 (5 bases). Germline loops: CDR1 SGHTS, CDR2 YDEGEE. V gave up 4 bases and J gave up 4 bases, with 21 bases separating them. This CDR3 has 17 amino acids. The CDR3 spells CASSRNEGTRLYNEQFF. In DNA, the CDR3 is TGTGCCAGCAGCCGCAATGAGGGAACCAGGCTTTACAATGAGCAGTTCTTC.

The chain combines TRBV3-1 (or the pseudogene TRBV3-2) with TRBJ1-3, with D possibly being TRBD1 (6 bases). In germline, CDR1 is LGHDT, CDR2 YNNKEL (reference sequence). This CDR3 is 15 amino acids long. V was clipped by 4 bases and J by 0 bases, with 10 bases between them. The CDR3 region has the DNA TGTGCCAGCAGCCGACAGGTCTCCTCTGGAAACACCATATATTTT. Amino acid sequence: CASSRQVSSGNTIYF.

The rearrangement uses TRBV5-6 and TRBJ1-2, with TRBD1 matching 7 bases. The V gene end was trimmed by 4 bases and the J gene end by 8 bases; junction bases not matched to a gene: 2. The CDR3 covers 11 residues. From germline, CDR1 is SGHDT and CDR2 YYEEEE. The chain's CDR3 is CASSRGQGYTF. In DNA form, the CDR3 reads TGTGCCAGCAGCAGGGGGCAGGGCTACACCTTC.

The genes are TRBV19 and TRBJ2-1; 8 positions match TRBD2. The CDR3 consists of 16 residues. In germline, CDR1 is LNHDA, CDR2 SQIVND (reference sequence). The ends lost 3 bases at V and 8 bases at J; junction bases unmatched: 12. The CDR3 here is CASSIYRSTGGDEQFF. The CDR3 DNA follows: TGTGCCAGTAGTATCTACCGATCTACCGGGGGGGATGAGCAGTTCTTC.

The V gene is TRBV6-2 or TRBV6-3, the J gene TRBJ1-6; the D is unclear. This CDR3 contains 17 residues. Germline CDR1 MNHEY, CDR2 SVGEGT. Trimming removed 0 bases at V and 7 bases at J, with 16 bases between. The CDR3 bases are TGTGCCAGCAGTTACTCGAGGAGTGGGAGATCCAATTCACCCCTCCACTTT. Protein: CASSYSRSGRSNSPLHF.